Following are 19 T cell receptor beta chains from one sample sequenced in a study of blood T cell repertoires in COVID-19 (dated by TCRdb to between 2020 and 2021). Receptor amplification or capture employed the immunoSEQ multiplex PCR assay. Drawn from immuneACCESS, this table holds only the in-frame rearrangements with V and J called that TCRdb kept. Clones are partly lost; checked studies trace under half to an unresolved V gene and leave the rest unexplained. The sample table holds 250,000 to 300,000 clones, of which 70% to 90% were seen once. Clones ranked in the top ten supply roughly 12% of the sample. The sequencing input was peripheral blood. These receptors originate from a woman between 25 and 40 years old with COVID-19, enrolled during active disease.

The chain is built from TRBV19 and TRBJ1-1; D unresolved. Per germline, CDR1 LNHDA and CDR2 SQIVND (reference sequence). The CDR3 has 13 amino acids. V lost 7 bases, J lost 6 bases, and 15 bases lay in between. CDR3: CASTRGFGAEAFF. CDR3 coding DNA: TGTGCCAGTACACGTGGGTTCGGGGCTGAAGCTTTCTTT. The full variable domain, completed using reference TRBV19 and TRBJ1-1, is DGGITQSPKYLFRKEGQNVTLSCEQNLNHDAMYWYRQDPGQGLRLIYYSQIVNDFQKGDIAEGYSVSREKKESFPLTVTSAQKNPTAFYLCASTRGFGAEAFFGQGTRLTVV.

Concerning this clone: Just one base apart from a much larger clone, this may be a read error. The gene calls are TRBV28 and TRBJ2-7; D is ambiguous. The CDR3 extends over 12 amino acids. V dropped 6 bases and J dropped 0 bases, with 6 bases sitting between them. Germline CDR1 is MDHEN and CDR2 is SYDVKM. The CDR3 protein is CASSLYSYEQYF. CDR3 bases: TGTGCCAGCAGCCTTTACTCCTACGAGCAGTACTTC.

This clone is a singleton in its sample. The chain couples TRBV5-5 to TRBJ1-1, with 7 bases identical to TRBD1. V lost 5 bases, J lost 1 base, and 5 bases stayed unmatched. Germline V gene data show CDR1 as SGHKS and CDR2 as YYEKEE (reference sequence). This CDR3 has 14 amino acids. The CDR3 sequence: CASRPGTANTEAFF. In nucleotides, the CDR3 is TGTGCCAGCAGACCCGGGACAGCGAACACTGAAGCTTTCTTT.

The V gene is TRBV5-1, the J gene TRBJ2-1; D gene uncertain. CDR1 is SGHRS, CDR2 YFSETQ, per germline. V lost 0 bases, J lost 7 bases, and 8 bases lay in between. This CDR3 has 13 residues. The CDR3 sequence is CASSLGAANEQFF. CDR3 in DNA: TGCGCCAGCAGCTTGGGGGCCGCGAATGAGCAGTTCTTC.

The chain links TRBV2 to TRBJ2-5; 12 bases align to TRBD2. This CDR3 region has 16 residues. Per germline, CDR1 SNHLY and CDR2 FYNNEI. V shed 7 bases and J 3 bases; nucleotides not matched to a gene: 9. CDR3 sequence (DNA): TGTGCCAGCACCTTCCCGGCTAGCGGGGGGGAAGAGACCCAGTACTTC. Translating gives CASTFPASGGEETQYF.

This clone was detected only once. The chain recombines TRBV28 with TRBJ1-6; TRBD1 aligns across 10 bases. CDR1 is MDHEN, CDR2 SYDVKM, per germline. The V and J ends lost 2 bases and 6 bases, in that order; junction bases with no gene match: 10. The CDR3 has 18 amino acids. The CDR3 coding sequence is TGTGCCAGCAGTTTAAACCCCTCCGGACAGGGGGTTAATTCACCCCTCCACTTT. It is translated as CASSLNPSGQGVNSPLHF.

V is TRBV28 and J is TRBJ1-1; 9 nucleotides line up with TRBD1. CDR3 length: 13 amino acids. The junction had 13 bases not matched to a gene; V was cut back by 6 bases and J by 14 bases. Germline CDR1 reads MDHEN; CDR2 reads SYDVKM. In DNA, the CDR3 is TGTGCCAGCAGAACTCCCGTGGGACAGGGTCCATTCTTT. This encodes CASRTPVGQGPFF.

This chain links TRBV4-1 with TRBJ1-4, with a weak D call TRBD1 (5 bases). Germline V CDR1 and CDR2: MGHRA, YSYEKL. V lost 1 base and J 5 bases, leaving 8 bases between the germline ends. The CDR3 length is 14 residues. CDR3 DNA sequence: TGCGCCAGCAGCCAAGTGACAGCAAATGAAAAACTGTTTTTT. Protein: CASSQVTANEKLFF.

This clone showed up just once. The V and J genes are TRBV7-2 and TRBJ2-1; 8 bases match TRBD2. The CDR3 runs 16 residues. Germline CDR1 reads SGHTA; CDR2 reads FQGNSA. V lost 5 bases, J lost 10 bases, and 16 bases stayed unmatched. CDR3 sequence: CASSLEGAGAIDEQFF. The CDR3 bases are TGTGCCAGCAGCCTCGAGGGAGCGGGGGCGATAGACGAGCAGTTCTTC.

This clone was recorded once. The chain recombines TRBV19 with TRBJ2-5, with 7 bases matching TRBD2. The germline CDR1 and CDR2 sequences are LNHDA and SQIVND (reference sequence). CDR3 length equals 16 residues. Germline trimming cut 3 bases from V and 4 bases from J; bases unmatched to any gene: 11. The CDR3, as DNA: TGTGCCAGTAGTATCGGTCGGGGAGGGAGAGGAGAGACCCAGTACTTC. This gives the protein CASSIGRGGRGETQYF. Full variable domain (remainder filled in from reference TRBV19 and TRBJ2-5): DGGITQSPKYLFRKEGQNVTLSCEQNLNHDAMYWYRQDPGQGLRLIYYSQIVNDFQKGDIAEGYSVSREKKESFPLTVTSAQKNPTAFYLCASSIGRGGRGETQYFGPGTRLLVL.

This chain uses TRBV27 with TRBJ1-5, with TRBD1 identical over 9 bases. This CDR3 comprises 15 residues. Trimming cost V 6 bases and J 3 bases; bases outside gene matches: 6. Germline CDR1 reads MNHEY; CDR2 reads SMNVEV (reference sequence). The chain's CDR3 is CASRWGQGLNQPQHF. CDR3 nucleotides: TGTGCCAGCAGATGGGGACAGGGACTCAATCAGCCCCAGCATTTT.

V and J are TRBV2 and TRBJ1-2, with 7 bases matching TRBD1. CDR3 length: 14 amino acids. V trimming: 5 bases; J trimming: 0 bases; junction bases outside the gene matches: 3. Germline V CDR1 and CDR2: SNHLY, FYNNEI. The DNA for the CDR3 is TGTGCCAGCAGTAGACAGGGCACTAACTATGGCTACACCTTC. Encoded protein: CASSRQGTNYGYTF.

This clone was seen a single time. This chain links TRBV5-6 with TRBJ2-1, with D uncertain. The germline CDR1 and CDR2 sequences are SGHDT and YYEEEE. The CDR3 contains 12 residues. Trimming stripped 0 bases from V and 9 bases from J, with 7 bases between. The CDR3 DNA reads as TGTGCCAGCAGCTTGGACGGGTTTGAGCAGTTCTTC. This codes for CASSLDGFEQFF.

The CDR3 DNA sequence: TGTGCCAGCAGCCGGGGTGAAAAACTGTTTTTT. Its translation is CASSRGEKLFF. The J gene is TRBJ1-4, the V gene TRBV5-6; no reliable D call. Germline values: CDR1 SGHDT, CDR2 YYEEEE. CDR3 size: 11 residues. Trimming left V 4 bases short and J 7 bases short, with 5 bases between. The whole variable domain, filled in from reference TRBV5-6 and TRBJ1-4, reads DAGVTQSPTHLIKTRGQQVTLRCSPKSGHDTVSWYQQALGQGPQFIFQYYEEEERQRGNFPDRFSGHQFPNYSSELNVNALLLGDSALYLCASSRGEKLFFGSGTQLSVL.

The chain is built from TRBV5-1 and TRBJ1-3; 7 nucleotides agree with TRBD1. The germline gives CDR1 SGHRS, CDR2 YFSETQ. The CDR3 is 15 amino acids. V shed 2 bases, J shed 1 base, and the junction held 3 bases outside the gene matches. CDR3 bases: TGCGCCAGCAGCTTTCAGGGGGTATCTGGAAACACCATATATTTT. It yields the protein CASSFQGVSGNTIYF.

Only a few counts were recorded for this clone. The DNA for the CDR3 is TGTGCCAGCAGCGTCGGGGTTGTTAACTATGGCTACACCTTC. This gives the protein CASSVGVVNYGYTF. V usage is TRBV9 and J usage is TRBJ1-2; D gene ambiguous. Germline-derived CDR1 and CDR2 are SGDLS and YYNGEE. Deletions cut 2 bases from V and 1 base from J, with 9 bases between. CDR3 length: 14 residues. The full variable domain, completed using reference TRBV9 and TRBJ1-2, is DSGVTQTPKHLITATGQRVTLRCSPRSGDLSVYWYQQSLDQGLQFLIQYYNGEERAKGNILERFSAQQFPDLHSELNLSSLELGDSALYFCASSVGVVNYGYTFGSGTRLTVV.

The chain combines TRBV5-1 with TRBJ2-5, with 16 bases aligning to TRBD2. V lost 4 bases to trimming and J lost 5 bases; unmatched junction nucleotides: 11. Germline CDR1 is SGHRS and CDR2 is YFSETQ. The CDR3 totals 18 residues. Here the CDR3 reads CASSLTAGLAGGRETQYF. CDR3 bases: TGCGCCAGCAGCCTAACCGCGGGACTAGCGGGGGGGCGTGAGACCCAGTACTTC. The whole variable domain, remainder taken from reference TRBV5-1 and TRBJ2-5, is KAGVTQTPRYLIKTRGQQVTLSCSPISGHRSVSWYQQTPGQGLQFLFEYFSETQRNKGNFPGRFSGRQFSNSRSEMNVSTLELGDSALYLCASSLTAGLAGGRETQYFGPGTRLLVL.

This chain connects TRBV19 to TRBJ2-3, with D uncertain. Trimming shortened V by 5 bases and J by 7 bases, and 19 bases separated the two germline ends. CDR3 length equals 15 residues. Germline V gene sequence: CDR1 LNHDA, CDR2 SQIVND (reference sequence). The CDR3 loop reads CASSPAVSLTYTQYF. CDR3 coding DNA: TGTGCCAGTAGTCCCGCTGTCAGCCTGACATATACGCAGTATTTT.

The chain has TRBV6-5 and TRBJ2-1, with D possibly TRBD1 on 6 matching bases. In germline, CDR1 is MNHEY, CDR2 SVGAGI. V was trimmed by 6 bases and J by 4 bases, leaving 13 bases between them. This CDR3 is built from 14 residues. The chain's CDR3 is CASRPAGVYNEQFF. The DNA for the CDR3 is TGTGCCAGCAGGCCGGCAGGGGTATACAATGAGCAGTTCTTC.